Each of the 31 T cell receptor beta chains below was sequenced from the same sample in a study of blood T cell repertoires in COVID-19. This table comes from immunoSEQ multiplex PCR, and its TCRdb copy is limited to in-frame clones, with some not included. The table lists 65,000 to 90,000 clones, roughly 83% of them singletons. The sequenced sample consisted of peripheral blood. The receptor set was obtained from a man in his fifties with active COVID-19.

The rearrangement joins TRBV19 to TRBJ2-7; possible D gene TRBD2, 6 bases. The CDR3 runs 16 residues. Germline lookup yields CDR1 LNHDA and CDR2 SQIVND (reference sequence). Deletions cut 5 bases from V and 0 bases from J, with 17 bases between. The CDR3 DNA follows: TGTGCCAGTAGTGGAAGGGAGGCGGGATACTCCTACGAGCAGTACTTC. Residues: CASSGREAGYSYEQYF.

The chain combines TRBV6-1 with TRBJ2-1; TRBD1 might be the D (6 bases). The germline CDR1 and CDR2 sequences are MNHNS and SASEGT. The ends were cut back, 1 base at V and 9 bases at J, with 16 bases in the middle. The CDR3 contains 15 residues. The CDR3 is CASSEGLRGSGEQFF. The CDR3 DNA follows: TGTGCCAGCAGTGAAGGTTTGAGGGGGAGTGGTGAGCAGTTCTTC.

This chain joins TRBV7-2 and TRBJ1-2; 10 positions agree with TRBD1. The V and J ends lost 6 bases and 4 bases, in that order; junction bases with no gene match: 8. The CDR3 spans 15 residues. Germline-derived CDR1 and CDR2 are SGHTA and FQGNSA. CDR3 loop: CASSRDRGLGYGYTF. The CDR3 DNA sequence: TGTGCCAGCAGTCGGGACAGGGGATTGGGCTATGGCTACACCTTC.

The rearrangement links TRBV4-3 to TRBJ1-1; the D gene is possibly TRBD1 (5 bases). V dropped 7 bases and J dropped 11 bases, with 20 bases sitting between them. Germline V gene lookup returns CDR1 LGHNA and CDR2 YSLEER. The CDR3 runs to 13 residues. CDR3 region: CASKGGAYESAFF. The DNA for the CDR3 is TGCGCCAGCAAGGGAGGGGCATACGAGTCGGCTTTCTTT.

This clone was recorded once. CDR3 sequence: CASSPHSYEQYF. The CDR3 DNA sequence: TGTGCCAGCAGCCCCCATTCCTACGAGCAGTACTTC. The rearrangement joins TRBV7-8 to TRBJ2-7, with D hard to call. Trimming left V 5 bases short and J 1 base short, with 6 bases between. This CDR3 has 12 residues. CDR1 is SGHVS and CDR2 is FQNEAQ in the germline V gene.

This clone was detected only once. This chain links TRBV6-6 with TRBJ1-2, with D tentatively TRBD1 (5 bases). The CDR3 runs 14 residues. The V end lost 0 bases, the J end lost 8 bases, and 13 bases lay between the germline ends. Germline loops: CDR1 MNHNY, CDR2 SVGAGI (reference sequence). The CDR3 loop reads CASSYSAGQEGYTF. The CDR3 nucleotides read TGTGCCAGCAGTTACTCGGCAGGGCAAGAAGGCTACACCTTC.

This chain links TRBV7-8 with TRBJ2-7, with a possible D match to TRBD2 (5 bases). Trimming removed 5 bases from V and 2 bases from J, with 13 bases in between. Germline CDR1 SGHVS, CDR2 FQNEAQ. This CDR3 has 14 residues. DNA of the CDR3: TGTGCCAGCAGCCGAGTAGCGTTTACCTACGAGCAGTACTTC. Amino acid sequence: CASSRVAFTYEQYF. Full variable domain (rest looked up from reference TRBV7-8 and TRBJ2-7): GAGVSQSPRYKVAKRGQDVALRCDPISGHVSLFWYQQALGQGPEFLTYFQNEAQLDKSGLPSDRFFAERPEGSVSTLKIQRTQQEDSAVYLCASSRVAFTYEQYFGPGTRLTVT.

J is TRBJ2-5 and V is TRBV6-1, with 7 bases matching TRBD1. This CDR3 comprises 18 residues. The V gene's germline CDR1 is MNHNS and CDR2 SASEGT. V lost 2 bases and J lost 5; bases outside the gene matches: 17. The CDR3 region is CASSENGVVLGGRETQYF. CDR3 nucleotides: TGTGCCAGCAGTGAAAATGGTGTGGTATTAGGGGGCCGGGAGACCCAGTACTTC.

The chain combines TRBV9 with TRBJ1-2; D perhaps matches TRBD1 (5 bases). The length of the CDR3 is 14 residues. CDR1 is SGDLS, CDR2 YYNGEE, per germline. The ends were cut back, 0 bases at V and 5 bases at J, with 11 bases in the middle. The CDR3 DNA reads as TGTGCCAGCAGCGTAGCTGGCGGGACTTATGGCTACACCTTC. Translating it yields CASSVAGGTYGYTF.

Written as DNA, the CDR3 is TGTGCCAGCAGTGAAGCGTGGGGGGGGAACCTCTACGAGCAGTACTTC. Protein: CASSEAWGGNLYEQYF. The chain recombines TRBV6-1 with TRBJ2-7, with 7 bases identical to TRBD2. Germline V gene data show CDR1 as MNHNS and CDR2 as SASEGT. Losses at the gene ends were 0 bases for V and 3 bases for J; bases not matched to a gene: 8. The CDR3 runs to 16 residues.

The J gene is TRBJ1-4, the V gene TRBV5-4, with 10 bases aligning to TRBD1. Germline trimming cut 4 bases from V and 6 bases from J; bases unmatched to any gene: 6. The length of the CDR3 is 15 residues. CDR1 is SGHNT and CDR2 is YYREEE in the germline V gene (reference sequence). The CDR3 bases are TGTGCCAGCAGCCCTGCCGGGACAGGGGATGAAAAACTGTTTTTT. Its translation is CASSPAGTGDEKLFF.

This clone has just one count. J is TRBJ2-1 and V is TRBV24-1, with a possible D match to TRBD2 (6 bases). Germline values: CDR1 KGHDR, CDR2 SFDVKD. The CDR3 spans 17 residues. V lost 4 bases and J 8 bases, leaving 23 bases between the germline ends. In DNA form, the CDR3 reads TGTGCCACCAGTGACCCCACGGCCATGGGGGGACGGTATGAGCAGTTCTTC. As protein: CATSDPTAMGGRYEQFF.

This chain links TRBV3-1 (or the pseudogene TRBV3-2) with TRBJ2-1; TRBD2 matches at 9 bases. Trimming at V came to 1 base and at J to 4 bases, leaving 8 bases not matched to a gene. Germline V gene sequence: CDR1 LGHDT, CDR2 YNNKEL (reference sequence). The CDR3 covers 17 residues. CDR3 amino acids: CASSQALGTSPYNEQFF. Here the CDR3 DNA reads TGTGCCAGCAGCCAAGCGTTGGGGACTAGCCCGTACAATGAGCAGTTCTTC.

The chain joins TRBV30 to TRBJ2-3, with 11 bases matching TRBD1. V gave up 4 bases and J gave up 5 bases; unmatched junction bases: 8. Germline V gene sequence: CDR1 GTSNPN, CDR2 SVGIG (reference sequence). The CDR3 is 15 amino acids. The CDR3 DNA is TGTGCCTGGACGATTGGACAGGGGGCTGAAGATACGCAGTATTTT. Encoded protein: CAWTIGQGAEDTQYF.

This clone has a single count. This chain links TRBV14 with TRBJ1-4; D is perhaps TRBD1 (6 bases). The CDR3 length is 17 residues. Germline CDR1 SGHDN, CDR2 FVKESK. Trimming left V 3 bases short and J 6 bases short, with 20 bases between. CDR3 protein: CASSHLSGGGGDEKLFF. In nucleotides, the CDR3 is TGTGCCAGCAGCCACCTAAGCGGGGGGGGCGGAGATGAAAAACTGTTTTTT.

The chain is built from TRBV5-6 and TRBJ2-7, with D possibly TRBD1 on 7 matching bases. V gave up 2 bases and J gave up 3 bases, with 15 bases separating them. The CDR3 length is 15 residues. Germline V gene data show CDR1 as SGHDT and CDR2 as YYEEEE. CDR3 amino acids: CASSFRRGLDYEQYF. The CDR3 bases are TGTGCCAGCAGCTTTAGGAGGGGGCTCGACTACGAGCAGTACTTC. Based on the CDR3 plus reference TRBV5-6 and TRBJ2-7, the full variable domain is DAGVTQSPTHLIKTRGQQVTLRCSPKSGHDTVSWYQQALGQGPQFIFQYYEEEERQRGNFPDRFSGHQFPNYSSELNVNALLLGDSALYLCASSFRRGLDYEQYFGPGTRLTVT.

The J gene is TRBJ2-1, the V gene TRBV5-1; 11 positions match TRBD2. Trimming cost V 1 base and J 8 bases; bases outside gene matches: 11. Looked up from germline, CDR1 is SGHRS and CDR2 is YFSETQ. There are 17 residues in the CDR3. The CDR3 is CASSLSVLAGVNDEQFF. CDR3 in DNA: TGCGCCAGCAGCTTGTCTGTACTAGCGGGAGTGAACGATGAGCAGTTCTTC.

The CDR3, as DNA: TGTGCCAGCAGAGGGCCGGGGCGGGGGGCTTACAATGAGCAGTTCTTC. Translating gives CASRGPGRGAYNEQFF. The chain has TRBV6-7 and TRBJ2-1, with TRBD2 matching over 8 bases. TRBV6-7 carries the ORF label, with uncertain function. The CDR3 has 16 amino acids. Trimming at V came to 6 bases and at J to 4 bases, leaving 11 bases not matched to a gene.

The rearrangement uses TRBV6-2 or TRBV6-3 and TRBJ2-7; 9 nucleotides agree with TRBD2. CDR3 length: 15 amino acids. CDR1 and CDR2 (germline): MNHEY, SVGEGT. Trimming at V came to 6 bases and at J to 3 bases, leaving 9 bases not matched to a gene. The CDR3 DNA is TGTGCCAGCAGCCGCGGGGGTAGCGGGGGCTACGAGCAGTACTTC. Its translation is CASSRGGSGGYEQYF.

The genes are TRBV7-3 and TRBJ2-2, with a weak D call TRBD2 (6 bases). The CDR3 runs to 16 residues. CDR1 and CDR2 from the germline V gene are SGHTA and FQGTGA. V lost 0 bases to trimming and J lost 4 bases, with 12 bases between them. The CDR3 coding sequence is TGTGCCAGCAGCTTAACTTTTGGGGGGAGCACCGGGGAGCTGTTTTTT. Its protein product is CASSLTFGGSTGELFF.

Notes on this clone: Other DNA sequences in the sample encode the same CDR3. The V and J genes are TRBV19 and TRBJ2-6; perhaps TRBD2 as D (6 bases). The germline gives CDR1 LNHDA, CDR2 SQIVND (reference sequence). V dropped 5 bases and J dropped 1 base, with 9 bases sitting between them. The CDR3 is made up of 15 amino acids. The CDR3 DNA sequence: TGTGCCAGTAGTCCCGGGGGATCTGGGGCCAACGTCCTGACTTTC. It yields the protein CASSPGGSGANVLTF. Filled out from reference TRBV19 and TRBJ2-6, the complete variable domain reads DGGITQSPKYLFRKEGQNVTLSCEQNLNHDAMYWYRQDPGQGLRLIYYSQIVNDFQKGDIAEGYSVSREKKESFPLTVTSAQKNPTAFYLCASSPGGSGANVLTFGAGSRLTVL.

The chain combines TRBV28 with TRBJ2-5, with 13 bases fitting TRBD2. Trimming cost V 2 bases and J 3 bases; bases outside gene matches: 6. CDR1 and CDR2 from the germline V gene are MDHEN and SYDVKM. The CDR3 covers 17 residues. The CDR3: CASSLGRTSGGEETQYF. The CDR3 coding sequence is TGTGCCAGCAGTTTAGGCCGGACTAGCGGGGGCGAAGAGACCCAGTACTTC.

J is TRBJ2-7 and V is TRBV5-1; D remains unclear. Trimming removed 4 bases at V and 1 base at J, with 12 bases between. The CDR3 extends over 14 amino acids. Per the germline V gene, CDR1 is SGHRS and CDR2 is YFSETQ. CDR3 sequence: CASSPRSFSYEQYF. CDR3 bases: TGCGCCAGCAGCCCACGGTCCTTTTCCTACGAGCAGTACTTC.

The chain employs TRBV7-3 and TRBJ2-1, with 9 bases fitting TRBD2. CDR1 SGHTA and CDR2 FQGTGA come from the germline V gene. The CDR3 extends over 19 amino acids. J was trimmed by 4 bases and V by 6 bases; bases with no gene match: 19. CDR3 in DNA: TGTGCCAGCAGGCATTCTGTCCTTGCGGCGGGAGGGCCATACAATGAGCAGTTCTTC. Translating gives CASRHSVLAAGGPYNEQFF. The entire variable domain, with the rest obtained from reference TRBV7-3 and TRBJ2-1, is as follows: GAGVSQTPSNKVTEKGKYVELRCDPISGHTALYWYRQSLGQGPEFLIYFQGTGAADDSGLPNDRFFAVRPEGSVSTLKIQRTERGDSAVYLCASRHSVLAAGGPYNEQFFGPGTRLTVL.

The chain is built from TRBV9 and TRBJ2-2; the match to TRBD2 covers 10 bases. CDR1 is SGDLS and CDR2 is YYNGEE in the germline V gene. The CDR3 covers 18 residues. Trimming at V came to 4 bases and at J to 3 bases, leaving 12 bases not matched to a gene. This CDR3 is CASSRGGDSGGYTGELFF. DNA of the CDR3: TGTGCCAGCAGCCGCGGAGGGGATAGCGGGGGGTACACCGGGGAGCTGTTTTTT.

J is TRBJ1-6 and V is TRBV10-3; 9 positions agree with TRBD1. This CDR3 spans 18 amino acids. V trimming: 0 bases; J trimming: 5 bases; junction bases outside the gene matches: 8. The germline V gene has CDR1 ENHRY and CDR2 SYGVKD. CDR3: CAISESRTGAVDNSPLHF. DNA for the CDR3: TGTGCCATCAGTGAGTCTCGGACAGGGGCAGTTGATAATTCACCCCTCCACTTT.

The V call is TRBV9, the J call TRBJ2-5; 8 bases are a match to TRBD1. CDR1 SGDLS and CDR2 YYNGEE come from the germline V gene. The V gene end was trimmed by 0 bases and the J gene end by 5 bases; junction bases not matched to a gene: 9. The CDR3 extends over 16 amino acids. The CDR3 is CASSVGGLDRAETQYF. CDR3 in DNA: TGTGCCAGCAGCGTAGGGGGATTGGACAGGGCGGAGACCCAGTACTTC.

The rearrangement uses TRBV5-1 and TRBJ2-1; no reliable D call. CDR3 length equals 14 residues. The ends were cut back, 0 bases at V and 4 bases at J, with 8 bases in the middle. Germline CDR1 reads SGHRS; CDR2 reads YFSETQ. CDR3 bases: TGCGCCAGCAGCTTGGAAGCTAGTTACAATGAGCAGTTCTTC. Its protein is CASSLEASYNEQFF.

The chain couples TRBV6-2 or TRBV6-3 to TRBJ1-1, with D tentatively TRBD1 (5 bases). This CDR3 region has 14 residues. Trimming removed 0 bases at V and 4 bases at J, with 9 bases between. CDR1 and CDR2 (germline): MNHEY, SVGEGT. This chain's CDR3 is CASSYSTGGTEAFF. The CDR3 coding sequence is TGTGCCAGCAGTTACTCGACCGGGGGCACTGAAGCTTTCTTT.

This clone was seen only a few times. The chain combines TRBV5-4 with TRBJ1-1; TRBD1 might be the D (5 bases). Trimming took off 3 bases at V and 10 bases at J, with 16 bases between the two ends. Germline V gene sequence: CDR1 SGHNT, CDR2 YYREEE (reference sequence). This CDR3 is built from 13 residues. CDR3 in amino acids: CASSSYRNVGAFF. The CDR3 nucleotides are TGTGCCAGCAGCTCATACAGGAACGTCGGAGCTTTCTTT.

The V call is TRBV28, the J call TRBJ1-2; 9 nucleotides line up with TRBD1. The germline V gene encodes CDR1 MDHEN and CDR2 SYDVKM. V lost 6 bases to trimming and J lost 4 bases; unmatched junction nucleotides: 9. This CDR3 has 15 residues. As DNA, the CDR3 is TGTGCCAGCAGCCCAGGACAGGGGTGGGTCTATGGCTACACCTTC. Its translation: CASSPGQGWVYGYTF.